Here is one T cell receptor beta chain with its context. Its antigen is currently unknown. The CDR3 has 14 residues. From germline, CDR1 is SNHLY and CDR2 FYNNEI. The V end was cut by 6 bases, the J end by 3 bases, with 14 bases between. Here immunoSEQ multiplex PCR was the method, and the copy in TCRdb shows in-frame clones only, minus some. Of more than 150,000 clones in the sample, about 83% were seen once. This specimen comes from a study of Ad26.COV2.S vaccination and SARS-CoV-2 variants. Study-wide results and caveats: Vaccinees reportedly had broad spike-specific CD8+ and CD4+ T cell responses. Non-spike TCR breadth showed similarity between vaccine and placebo recipients.

The sequence was collected from a human donor who had recovered from COVID-19. Sequences were derived from peripheral blood, sampled after recovery from COVID-19. The genes are TRBV2 and TRBJ1-2; D possibly corresponds to TRBD1 (6 bases). As DNA, the CDR3 is TGTGCCAGCAGCGAGGGGGGGGCCTACTATGGCTACACCTTC. Its protein is CASSEGGAYYGYTF.